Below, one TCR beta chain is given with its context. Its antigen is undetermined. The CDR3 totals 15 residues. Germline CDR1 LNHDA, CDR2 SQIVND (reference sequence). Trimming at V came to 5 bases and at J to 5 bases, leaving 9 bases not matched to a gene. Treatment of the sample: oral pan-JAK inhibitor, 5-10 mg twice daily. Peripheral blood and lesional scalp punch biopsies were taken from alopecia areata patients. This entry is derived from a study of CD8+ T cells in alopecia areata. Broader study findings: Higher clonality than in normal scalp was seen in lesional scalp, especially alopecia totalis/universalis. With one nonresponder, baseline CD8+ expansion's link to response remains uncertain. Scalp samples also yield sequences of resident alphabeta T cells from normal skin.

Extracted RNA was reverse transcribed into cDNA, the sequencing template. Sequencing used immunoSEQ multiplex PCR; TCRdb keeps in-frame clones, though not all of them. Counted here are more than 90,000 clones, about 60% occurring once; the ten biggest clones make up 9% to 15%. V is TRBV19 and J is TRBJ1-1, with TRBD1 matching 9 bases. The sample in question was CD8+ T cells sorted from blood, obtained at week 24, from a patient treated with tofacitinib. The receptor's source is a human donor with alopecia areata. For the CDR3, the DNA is TGTGCCAGTAGTTCGCTGGACAGGGGACGAACTGAAGCTTTCTTT. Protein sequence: CASSSLDRGRTEAFF.